The 24 T cell receptor beta chains below come from one sample, sequenced in a study of CD8+CD57+ T cells in acquired aplastic anemia. Those patients picked for sequencing had displayed CD8+CD57+ cell expansion on flow cytometry. Both TCR beta VDJ combination and CDR3 sequence profiling were carried out. Genomic DNA was the template for this profiling. TCRdb re-analysed the reads in MiXCR, keeping a single row per CDR3 protein. The sample holds about 160,000 distinct CDR3 sequences, around 48% seen once. What was sequenced was sorted CD4+, CD8+, or CD8+CD57+ T cells (not recorded which) from PBMCs. These receptors all stem from a human donor with aplastic anemia.

The chain joins TRBV12-3 or TRBV12-4 to TRBJ1-5; D remains unclear. V dropped 5 bases and J dropped 10 bases, with 15 bases sitting between them. The CDR3 consists of 13 residues. Here the CDR3 reads CASSPTWVGPQHF. The CDR3 region has the DNA TGTGCCAGCAGTCCCACTTGGGTGGGTCCCCAGCATTTT.

The chain employs TRBV10-2 and TRBJ1-6, with TRBD1 matching over 7 bases. This CDR3 spans 12 amino acids. CDR1 WSHSY and CDR2 SAAADI come from the germline V gene. The V segment lost 6 bases and the J segment 10 bases; nucleotides outside the gene matches: 3. The CDR3 reads CASREDRSPLHF. The CDR3 DNA is TGCGCCAGCAGGGAGGACAGGTCACCCCTCCACTTT.

In its sample, this clonotype was seen many times. The CDR3 nucleotides are TGTGCCAGCAGCGTGACCGACTTCCCGAGGGCAGATACGCAGTATTTT. This sequence encodes CASSVTDFPRADTQYF. V usage is TRBV9 and J usage is TRBJ2-3; D perhaps matches TRBD2 (5 bases). This CDR3 has 16 residues. Deletions cut 2 bases from V and 4 bases from J, with 17 bases between. Germline V gene data show CDR1 as SGDLS and CDR2 as YYNGEE.

This clonotype has at least ten counts. V gene TRBV12-3 or TRBV12-4 combines with J gene TRBJ2-7, with 7 bases that match TRBD2. After removal of 8 bases from V and 7 bases from J, the junction contained 8 bases not matched to a gene. The CDR3 sequence is 12 residues long. The CDR3 DNA reads as TGTGCCAGCCGTGGCGGGAGAGATGAGCAGTACTTC. It specifies CASRGGRDEQYF.

The rearrangement uses TRBV24-1 and TRBJ2-2; 7 bases fit TRBD2. Germline V lookup: CDR1 KGHDR, CDR2 SFDVKD. CDR3 length equals 15 residues. The junction had 6 bases not matched to a gene; V was cut back by 4 bases and J by 5 bases. The CDR3 here is CATSDPSSGTGELFF. The CDR3 DNA reads TGTGCCACCAGTGACCCCAGTAGCGGGACCGGGGAGCTGTTTTTT.

V is TRBV2 and J is TRBJ1-2; maybe TRBD1 (6 bases). The CDR3 spans 13 residues. V lost 6 bases to trimming and J lost 4 bases, with 12 bases between them. Germline CDR1 reads SNHLY; CDR2 reads FYNNEI. This chain's CDR3 is CASSPGQFYGYTF. Here the CDR3 DNA reads TGTGCCAGCAGCCCAGGACAGTTCTATGGCTACACCTTC.

J is TRBJ2-3 and V is TRBV7-8, with a possible D match to TRBD2 (6 bases). Germline V gene data show CDR1 as SGHVS and CDR2 as FQNEAQ. The CDR3 contains 13 residues. With 11 bases removed from V and 2 bases from J, the gap between germline ends came to 14 bases. The CDR3 DNA follows: TGTGCCTGCGGGGAGCGGAACACAGATACGCAGTATTTT. Translated: CACGERNTDTQYF.

The CDR3: CASSSPPGLGTEAFF. The CDR3 DNA is TGTGCCAGCAGCTCCCCCCCGGGGCTAGGCACTGAAGCTTTCTTT. The chain joins TRBV7-8 to TRBJ1-1, with D possibly being TRBD1 (5 bases). The length of the CDR3 is 15 residues. From germline, CDR1 is SGHVS and CDR2 FQNEAQ. V dropped 4 bases and J dropped 4 bases, with 16 bases sitting between them.

This clonotype was counted once. J is TRBJ2-1 and V is TRBV7-2, with unresolved D. This CDR3 has 13 amino acids. Germline loops: CDR1 SGHTA, CDR2 FQGNSA. V lost 7 bases and J 5 bases, leaving 12 bases between the germline ends. The CDR3 loop is CASITMGDNEQFF. The CDR3 bases are TGTGCCAGCATAACTATGGGCGACAATGAGCAGTTCTTC.

The chain uses TRBV20-1 and TRBJ2-3, with D possibly matching TRBD1 (7 bases). The germline gives CDR1 DFQATT, CDR2 SNEGSKA (reference sequence). The V gene lost 8 bases and the J gene lost 6 bases, with 18 bases spanning the gap. There are 13 residues in the CDR3. This CDR3 is CSSGGTAQDTQYF. DNA for the CDR3: TGCAGTTCTGGCGGGACAGCCCAGGATACGCAGTATTTT.

The chain combines TRBV7-3 with TRBJ1-5; TRBD1 agrees at 7 bases. J gave up 3 bases and V 5 bases, and 4 bases lay outside the gene matches. The CDR3 runs to 14 residues. The germline CDR1 and CDR2 sequences are SGHTA and FQGTGA. The DNA for the CDR3 is TGTGCCAGCAGCCCAGGGGGGCTCAATCAGCCCCAGCATTTT. Amino acid sequence: CASSPGGLNQPQHF.

This clonotype has ten or more counts. The chain employs TRBV20-1 and TRBJ2-7; 9 bases are a match to TRBD2. Germline lookup yields CDR1 DFQATT and CDR2 SNEGSKA (reference sequence). The CDR3 sequence is 15 residues long. Losses at the gene ends were 0 bases for V and 1 base for J; bases not matched to a gene: 4. The chain's CDR3 is CSARDVSGRSYEQYF. CDR3 nucleotide sequence: TGCAGTGCTAGAGATGTTAGCGGGAGATCCTACGAGCAGTACTTC.

The count of this clonotype is one. This chain links TRBV7-7 with TRBJ2-3; possible D gene TRBD2, 7 bases. The germline gives CDR1 SSHAT, CDR2 FNYEAQ (reference sequence). The CDR3 covers 14 residues. V dropped 5 bases and J dropped 4 bases, with 13 bases sitting between them. The CDR3 DNA reads TGTGCCAGCAGCAGGGGAGGGGGGGCAGATACGCAGTATTTT. Protein product: CASSRGGGADTQYF.

About this clonotype itself: Lacking the conserved final phenylalanine or tryptophan, this CDR3 likely reflects a read error. V gene TRBV10-3 combines with J gene TRBJ2-6; unclear D gene. V shed 6 bases and J shed 0 bases, with 9 bases lying between them. Germline V gene data show CDR1 as ENHRY and CDR2 as SYGVKD. The CDR3 runs to 15 residues. CDR3 in DNA: TGTGCCATCAGCGACGTATTCTCTGGGGCCAACGTCCTGACTCTC. Translated: CAISDVFSGANVLTL.

With respect to this clonotype: Since a much larger clone is just one base distant, this may be a read error. This chain uses TRBV5-1 with TRBJ2-3, with 13 positions matching TRBD2. This CDR3 is 15 amino acids long. V gave up 4 bases and J gave up 8 bases; unmatched junction bases: 7. CDR1 SGHRS and CDR2 YFSETQ come from the germline V gene. The CDR3 DNA reads as TGCGCCAGCAGCACCGGGACTAGCGGGATAGGTACGCAGTATTTT. Translation gives CASSTGTSGIGTQYF.

The chain recombines TRBV7-9 with TRBJ1-1; D uncertain. CDR3 length: 14 residues. The germline V and J ends were trimmed by 4 bases and 9 bases, with 18 bases remaining between them. CDR1 SEHNR and CDR2 FQNEAQ come from the germline V gene (reference sequence). CDR3 DNA sequence: TGTGCCAGCAGCTCCAATGGTCAAGGACCTAAAGCTTTCTTT. It specifies CASSSNGQGPKAFF.

Notes on this clonotype: This sequence may be a read error, since a much larger clone differs from it by one base. As the CDR3 is not closed by the conserved phenylalanine or tryptophan, this likely results from a read error. V usage is TRBV9 and J usage is TRBJ2-1, with 7 bases fitting TRBD1. The CDR3 sequence is 16 residues long. The germline gives CDR1 SGDLS, CDR2 YYNGEE. After removal of 4 bases from V and 5 bases from J, the junction contained 12 bases not matched to a gene. This chain's CDR3 is CASSQWTGTINNEQFL. CDR3 coding DNA: TGTGCCAGCAGCCAATGGACAGGAACGATCAACAATGAGCAGTTCCTC.

This clonotype was observed at least ten times. The rearrangement uses TRBV15 and TRBJ1-3; TRBD1 matches 8 bases. The junction had 4 bases not matched to a gene; V was cut back by 3 bases and J by 12 bases. The CDR3 is 12 residues long. The V gene's germline CDR1 is LNHNV and CDR2 YYDKDF (reference sequence). The CDR3 bases are TGTGCCACCAGCAGCCCCGGACAGGGCATATATTTT. Amino acids: CATSSPGQGIYF.

This clonotype was counted ten times or more. The chain combines TRBV24-1 with TRBJ2-3; D unclear. CDR1 and CDR2 from the germline V gene are KGHDR and SFDVKD. The CDR3 extends over 16 amino acids. The V gene lost 4 bases and the J gene lost 0 bases, with 13 bases spanning the gap. The CDR3 sequence: CATSDPLSSSTDTQYF. The CDR3 DNA reads as TGTGCCACCAGTGACCCCCTCTCCAGCAGCACAGATACGCAGTATTTT.

The CDR3 loop is CASSPGVSYEQYF. The CDR3, as DNA: TGTGCCAGCTCACCAGGGGTCTCCTACGAGCAGTACTTC. The chain has TRBV18 and TRBJ2-7; D gene ambiguous. The germline V gene encodes CDR1 KGHSH and CDR2 LQKENI. Trimming pared 2 bases from V and 0 bases from J, leaving 5 bases between. The CDR3 spans 13 residues.

V and J are TRBV5-1 and TRBJ2-5; the D gene is possibly TRBD2 (6 bases). There are 16 residues in the CDR3. CDR1 and CDR2 from the germline V gene are SGHRS and YFSETQ. Trimming took 3 bases from V and 3 from J, leaving 18 bases between them. For the CDR3, the DNA is TGCGCCAGCAGCTCGCCCCCTGGGGGGAATGAAGAGACCCAGTACTTC. The encoded protein is CASSSPPGGNEETQYF.

The chain uses TRBV25-1 and TRBJ1-6; no clear D gene. The CDR3 extends over 12 amino acids. The germline gives CDR1 MGHDK, CDR2 SYGVNS. Trimming pared 5 bases from V and 9 bases from J, leaving 8 bases between. The CDR3 DNA reads TGTGCCAGCAGTTTTATGGGTTCACCCCTCCACTTT. It yields the protein CASSFMGSPLHF.

J is TRBJ1-5 and V is TRBV7-3; no clear D gene. The V end was cut by 5 bases, the J end by 9 bases, with 11 bases between. The CDR3 has 12 residues. CDR1 SGHTA and CDR2 FQGTGA come from the germline V gene. The CDR3 DNA reads as TGTGCCAGCAGCCCGCAGACCGCGCCCCAGCATTTT. This sequence encodes CASSPQTAPQHF. The whole variable domain, filled in from reference TRBV7-3 and TRBJ1-5, reads GAGVSQTPSNKVTEKGKYVELRCDPISGHTALYWYRQSLGQGPEFLIYFQGTGAADDSGLPNDRFFAVRPEGSVSTLKIQRTERGDSAVYLCASSPQTAPQHFGDGTRLSIL.

This clonotype has just a few counts. Being one base from a much bigger clone, this may be a read error. The rearrangement links TRBV14 to TRBJ1-1; D unresolved. The V gene lost 1 base and the J gene lost 8 bases, with 14 bases spanning the gap. Per the germline V gene, CDR1 is SGHDN and CDR2 is FVKESK. The CDR3 loop spans 14 amino acids. CDR3 sequence (DNA): TGTGCCAGCAGCCAAGTTGTGGGTGCGGGGGAAGCTTTCTTT. This codes for CASSQVVGAGEAFF.